A selection of T cell receptor beta chains follows, all from one sample in a study of identical twins. TCRdb independently ran MiXCR on the 5' RACE reads; one entry per CDR3 protein. The sample contains about 890,000 distinct CDR3 sequences, roughly an eighth of which appear only once. The same data also went into a second study, on yellow fever vaccine responses in identical twins.

Sequenced: PBMCs. The receptor set was obtained from a woman aged 18-29 years in good health. Both conserved end residues are part of each CDR3. A D gene is named only where the DNA matches it firmly. Only some rows state a clone size, as once, few, many or a class for expanded clones.

j_call d_call clone_size v_call cdr3_nt cdr3_aa
TRBJ2-1 TRBD2 . TRBV11-1 TGTGCCAGCAGCGCTTGGGCCGCGGGGACTAGCGCAGACGATGAGCAGTTCTTC CASSAWAAGTSADDEQFF
TRBJ2-7 TRBD2 . TRBV20-1 TGCAGTGCTAGAGGGGGACTAGCGGAAACCTACGAGCAGTACTTC CSARGGLAETYEQYF
TRBJ2-1 TRBD2 . TRBV15 TGTGCCACCAGCAGTTTTCCAGCGGGAGGAACGGCATGGGAGCAGTTCTTC CATSSFPAGGTAWEQFF
TRBJ1-5 . many TRBV15 TGTGCCACCAGCAGAGATAAGGCCAGTGAGCCCCAGCATTTT CATSRDKASEPQHF
TRBJ2-1 TRBD2 few TRBV3-1 TGTGCCAGCAGCCAAGAAATTGGAGGGAGGGGCTACAATGAGCAGTTCTTC CASSQEIGGRGYNEQFF
TRBJ2-1 . few TRBV20-1 TGCAGTGCTCCAAAGACAGGGAGGGATGAGCAGTTCTTC CSAPKTGRDEQFF
TRBJ1-3 . many TRBV11-2 TGTGCCAGCAGCCTAAGAGCGAATTCTGGAAACACCATATATTTT CASSLRANSGNTIYF
TRBJ2-1 . few TRBV3-1 TGTGCCAGCAGCCCCTGGGGATACGATTACAATGAGCAGTTCTTC CASSPWGYDYNEQFF
TRBJ2-1 TRBD2 few TRBV7-6 TGTGCCAGCAGCACCTACGGACTAGCTGTCAATGAGCAGTTCTTC CASSTYGLAVNEQFF
TRBJ2-7 . many TRBV12-3/TRBV12-4 TGTGCCAGCAGTTTAGCGGAGGAAGGGATAGGAAAATACGAGCAGTACTTC CASSLAEEGIGKYEQYF
TRBJ1-4 . . TRBV10-3 TGTGCCACCAAGAGTCTGGGTTCGACTAATGAAAAACTGTTTTTT CATKSLGSTNEKLFF
TRBJ1-5 . . TRBV5-1 TGCGCCAGCAGCCCAGACCAGGGAACGTATCAGCCCCAGCATTTT CASSPDQGTYQPQHF
TRBJ2-1 . few TRBV5-1 TGCGCCAGCAGCTACCTGGGGGCGTACAACTACAATGAGCAGTTCTTC CASSYLGAYNYNEQFF
TRBJ2-1 . . TRBV5-1 TGCGCCAGCAGCTTCAGCGGAACACAATCTGAGCGATTCTTC CASSFSGTQSERFF
TRBJ2-1 . few TRBV3-1 TGTGCCAGCAAATCGGGAGTCTCAAATGAGCAGTTCTTC CASKSGVSNEQFF
TRBJ2-3 . many TRBV12-3/TRBV12-4 TGTGCCAGCACCCAGCAGGGTAGCACAGATACGCAGTATTTT CASTQQGSTDTQYF
TRBJ2-3 . many TRBV7-9 TGTGCCAGCAGCGCTGCAGATACGCAGTATTTT CASSAADTQYF
TRBJ1-1 TRBD1 . TRBV4-2 TGTGCCAGCAGCCAATACCTAACAGGGGGCACTGAAGCTTTCTTT CASSQYLTGGTEAFF
TRBJ2-2 . many TRBV7-6 TGTGCCAGCAGCCTTGTATATAACACCGGGGAGCTGTTTTTT CASSLVYNTGELFF
TRBJ2-5 . few TRBV11-3 TGTGCCAGCAGCTTAGTATCCGCAGGGGAAGAGACCCAGTACTTC CASSLVSAGEETQYF
TRBJ1-5 . . TRBV7-6 TGTGCCAGCAGCTTAGCGCTGGGGGTCGGACAGCCCCAGCATTTT CASSLALGVGQPQHF
TRBJ2-1 . few TRBV20-1 TGCAGTGCTCAGGACGACCGCTCCTACAATGAGCAGTTCTTC CSAQDDRSYNEQFF
TRBJ2-5 . few TRBV9 TGTGCCAGCAGCGACGAGACGACCCAGTACTTC CASSDETTQYF
TRBJ2-3 TRBD2 few TRBV12-3/TRBV12-4 TGTGCCAGCAGCACGTCTAGCGGGGGGGGCACAGATACGCAGTATTTT CASSTSSGGGTDTQYF
TRBJ2-2 . . TRBV10-1 TGCGCCAGCAGTGTTACCCCGGACCCCAACACCGGGGAGCTGTTTTTT CASSVTPDPNTGELFF
TRBJ2-1 . once TRBV15 TGTGCCACCAGCAGAGATGCCGGGTACAATGAGCAGTTCTTC CATSRDAGYNEQFF
TRBJ1-6 TRBD1 . TRBV20-1 TGCAGTGCTAGAGTGGGACAGGGAAATTCACCCCTCCACTTT CSARVGQGNSPLHF
TRBJ1-1 TRBD1 few TRBV4-1 TGCGCCAGCAGCCAAGCCTTATCACAGGGGGCTGTGACTGAAGCTTTCTTT CASSQALSQGAVTEAFF
TRBJ2-1 . few TRBV9 TGTGCCAGCAGCGTAGGGGGCCAGACTAGGTACAATGAGCAGTTCTTC CASSVGGQTRYNEQFF
TRBJ2-3 TRBD1 many TRBV3-1 TGTGCCAGCAGCAGGGGACAGGACACAGATACGCAGTATTTT CASSRGQDTDTQYF
TRBJ2-7 . few TRBV13 TGTGCCAGCAGCCCCAGATTCTCCTACGAGCAGTACTTC CASSPRFSYEQYF
TRBJ2-5 . . TRBV24-1 TGTGCCACCAGTGACCCCAACAGCACTCCGGGGACCCAGTACTTC CATSDPNSTPGTQYF
TRBJ1-2 . many TRBV12-3/TRBV12-4 TGTGCCAGCAGCAGACAAAATTGGGATGGCTACACCTTC CASSRQNWDGYTF
TRBJ2-7 . . TRBV11-1 TGTGCCAGCAGCTTAGTAATTGGCAGATCCTACGAGCAGTACTTC CASSLVIGRSYEQYF
TRBJ2-5 TRBD2 . TRBV20-1 TGCAGTGCTAGAGACGCCCCTATCGGGGGGGCCAAAGAGACCCAGTACTTC CSARDAPIGGAKETQYF
TRBJ2-5 . . TRBV13 TGTGCCAGCAGCTACGACCCAAAGGGCGAGACCCAGTACTTC CASSYDPKGETQYF
TRBJ2-1 . few TRBV3-1 TGTGCCAGCAGCCATTTAGGGGCGAGCAATGAGCAGTTCTTC CASSHLGASNEQFF
TRBJ1-5 . many TRBV5-1 TGCGCCAGCAGCTACGGGGGCGGCAATCAGCCCCAGCATTTT CASSYGGGNQPQHF
TRBJ2-7 . . TRBV6-4 TGTGCCAGCAGTGAAGGCGGGGAATGGCAGTACTTC CASSEGGEWQYF
TRBJ2-2 TRBD1 . TRBV27 TGTGCCAGCAGTAAACAGGGGATTAGAGCGAACACCGGGGAGCTGTTTTTT CASSKQGIRANTGELFF
TRBJ1-2 TRBD1 few TRBV3-1 TGTGCCAGCAGCCAATATTCCAGGGGGATCGGGAGCTACACCTTC CASSQYSRGIGSYTF
TRBJ2-7 TRBD1 . TRBV28 TGTGCCAGCAGTTTGGCCGGGACAGGGGGTATCTACGAGCAGTACTTC CASSLAGTGGIYEQYF
TRBJ1-2 TRBD1 few TRBV6-1 TGTGCCAGCAGTCCCGGGACAGGGGGCCACTATGGCTACACCTTC CASSPGTGGHYGYTF
TRBJ1-1 . few TRBV4-1 TGCGCCAGCAGCCAAGAATTCGCACAGGGCACTGAAGCTTTCTTT CASSQEFAQGTEAFF
TRBJ1-4 . . TRBV10-3 TGTGCCATCAGCCCGGCGGGGGGTAGTAATGAAAAACTGTTTTTT CAISPAGGSNEKLFF
TRBJ1-4 . few TRBV2 TGTGCCAGCAGTGGGGACTCGACTGAAAAACTGTTTTTT CASSGDSTEKLFF
TRBJ2-1 TRBD1 many TRBV5-1 TGCGCCAGCAGCTCTACAGGGGCGTCTGGGAATGAGCAGTTCTTC CASSSTGASGNEQFF
TRBJ2-3 . . TRBV7-9 TGTGCCAGCAGCTTAGCATTGTTACTCACAGGAGCAGATACGCAGTATTTT CASSLALLLTGADTQYF
TRBJ1-5 TRBD1 few TRBV27 TGTGCCAGCAGCCCCCGAGACAGGGCCCTTCAGCCCCAGCATTTT CASSPRDRALQPQHF
TRBJ1-6 . . TRBV6-5 TGTGCCAGCAGTTTAATTAGAATTTCCGGAGGCTCACCCCTCCACTTT CASSLIRISGGSPLHF
TRBJ1-1 TRBD1 few TRBV5-1 TGCGCCAGCAGCTCCAGAGGACAGGGTATGGAGGTTGCTTTCTTT CASSSRGQGMEVAFF
TRBJ2-4 . many TRBV28 TGTGCCAGCGGTCAGCGGTGGACCAAAAACATTCAGTACTTC CASGQRWTKNIQYF
TRBJ2-1 TRBD1 . TRBV7-9 TGTGCCAGCAGCTTAGTATGGGACAGGTATGATGAGCAGTTCTTC CASSLVWDRYDEQFF
TRBJ1-2 TRBD1 few TRBV12-3/TRBV12-4 TGTGCCAGCAGCATTGGCTTGGGACAGTTTTCGGATGGCTACACCTTC CASSIGLGQFSDGYTF
TRBJ2-1 TRBD2 . TRBV29-1 TGCAGCGTTGAGGGGACTAGCGGGAATGCGAATGAGCAGTTCTTC CSVEGTSGNANEQFF
TRBJ2-1 . few TRBV24-1 TGTGCCACCCGTGGGACGGGGCTAAACCCCTTGCTGTTCTTC CATRGTGLNPLLFF
TRBJ2-3 TRBD2 . TRBV4-1 TGCGCCAGCAGCCTCCCTCGACTAGCGGGCACAGATACGCAGTATTTT CASSLPRLAGTDTQYF
TRBJ2-4 . few TRBV28 TGTGCCAGCAGAGGCGTGGACTACATTCAGTACTTC CASRGVDYIQYF
TRBJ2-4 TRBD2 . TRBV5-8 TGTGCCAGCAGCCCTGGACTAGCGGGGGTAGCCAAAAACATTCAGTACTTC CASSPGLAGVAKNIQYF
TRBJ2-3 TRBD2 few TRBV5-1 TGCGCCAGCAGCCGACTAGCGGGAAAGGAAGATACGCAGTATTTT CASSRLAGKEDTQYF